A selection of T cell receptor beta chains follows, all from one sample in a study of blood T cell repertoires in COVID-19. Clones were sequenced by immunoSEQ multiplex PCR, and TCRdb holds only the in-frame ones, with some missing. The data show approximately 280,000 clones, around 87% seen once. Sequencing was done on a sample of peripheral blood. The receptors come from a woman aged 25 to 39 who had recovered from COVID-19. CDR3s include the opening cysteine and the closing phenylalanine or tryptophan. A D gene is named only where the DNA matches it firmly. A clone size is listed for some rows: how often the clone was seen (once, few, many), or a class if it is expanded.

cdr3_length clone_size d_call j_call v_call cdr3_aa cdr3_nt
16 . TRBD1 TRBJ1-2 TRBV4-2 CASSQEPGTGTDGYTF TGTGCCAGCAGCCAAGAACCAGGGACAGGGACGGATGGCTACACCTTC
16 . TRBD2 TRBJ2-7 TRBV5-6 CASSFRTSGLSYEQYF TGTGCCAGCAGCTTCAGGACTAGCGGCCTCTCCTACGAGCAGTACTTC
15 . TRBD2 TRBJ2-7 TRBV27 CASTASSGGPYEQYF TGTGCCAGCACCGCCTCGTCGGGGGGGCCGTACGAGCAGTACTTC
16 once TRBD2 TRBJ2-2 TRBV5-1 CASSRPGLAGTGELFF TGCGCCAGCAGCCGACCGGGACTAGCGGGCACCGGGGAGCTGTTTTTT
15 . TRBD2 TRBJ2-2 TRBV7-6 CASRPLAGLAGELFF TGTGCCAGCAGGCCCCTAGCGGGATTAGCCGGGGAGCTGTTTTTT
12 . . TRBJ1-1 TRBV29-1 CSVDSMNTEAFF TGCAGCGTCGACAGTATGAACACTGAAGCTTTCTTT
16 . TRBD2 TRBJ2-5 TRBV6-2/TRBV6-3 CASSPTTSGGKETQYF TGTGCCAGCAGCCCTACGACTAGCGGGGGCAAAGAGACCCAGTACTTC
14 . TRBD1 TRBJ2-5 TRBV7-2 CASSSNRGQETQYF TGTGCCAGCAGCTCGAACAGGGGGCAAGAGACCCAGTACTTC
16 once TRBD2 TRBJ2-2 TRBV5-1 CASSFLAGGNTGELFF TGCGCCAGCAGCTTTCTAGCGGGGGGGAACACCGGGGAGCTGTTTTTT
15 once . TRBJ2-5 TRBV13 CASSLVLGAQETQYF TGTGCCAGCAGCTTAGTTTTAGGGGCGCAGGAGACCCAGTACTTC
16 once TRBD1 TRBJ2-5 TRBV5-1 CASSGGTGGSGETQYF TGCGCCAGCAGCGGGGGGACAGGGGGAAGTGGAGAGACCCAGTACTTC
16 . . TRBJ1-6 TRBV3-1/TRBV3-2 CASSRTGSSYNSPLHF TGTGCCAGCAGCCGAACAGGTAGCTCCTATAATTCACCCCTCCACTTT
15 . . TRBJ2-5 TRBV7-9 CASSPYPQGQETQYF TGTGCCAGCAGCCCTTACCCCCAGGGGCAAGAGACCCAGTACTTC
13 . . TRBJ2-3 TRBV28 CASEQGSTDTQYF TGTGCCAGCGAACAGGGATCGACAGATACGCAGTATTTT
12 . TRBD1 TRBJ1-2 TRBV19 CASTGQGVDYTF TGTGCCAGTACCGGACAGGGGGTTGACTACACCTTC
15 . . TRBJ2-1 TRBV11-2 CASSLVGRGYNEQFF TGTGCCAGCAGCCTCGTCGGGCGGGGCTACAATGAGCAGTTCTTC
14 . . TRBJ1-5 TRBV28 CASSFGLSNQPQHF TGTGCCAGCAGTTTCGGACTGAGCAATCAGCCCCAGCATTTT
15 . . TRBJ1-6 TRBV18 CASAREQGVGSPLHF TGTGCCAGCGCTCGGGAACAGGGAGTCGGATCACCCCTCCACTTT
14 . . TRBJ2-7 TRBV6-5 CASSYQGGVYEQYF TGTGCCAGCAGTTACCAAGGAGGGGTCTACGAGCAGTACTTC
13 . . TRBJ1-5 TRBV7-9 CASSAGRNQPQHF TGTGCCAGCAGCGCAGGCCGCAATCAGCCCCAGCATTTT
17 . TRBD1 TRBJ2-5 TRBV28 CASSTARTGDLVETQYF TGTGCCAGCAGTACCGCGAGAACAGGGGATTTAGTGGAGACCCAGTACTTC
14 few . TRBJ2-7 TRBV5-1 CASSLGQAAYEQYF TGCGCCAGCAGCTTGGGACAGGCGGCCTACGAGCAGTACTTC
15 . TRBD1 TRBJ1-2 TRBV5-4 CASSLQGTGNYGYTF TGTGCCAGCAGCCTCCAAGGGACAGGAAACTATGGCTACACCTTC
17 once . TRBJ1-1 TRBV4-1 CASSLTQGRDMNTEAFF TGCGCCAGCAGCCTGACTCAGGGGAGGGACATGAACACTGAAGCTTTCTTT
21 . TRBD1 TRBJ1-2 TRBV5-1 CASSLYFAGGRSSGTGDGYTF TGCGCCAGCAGCTTGTATTTTGCCGGGGGTCGGTCTAGCGGGACAGGGGATGGCTACACCTTC
18 . TRBD1 TRBJ1-2 TRBV7-9 CASSQTGQGAPSSGGYTF TGTGCCAGCAGCCAAACGGGACAGGGGGCTCCTTCTTCGGGTGGCTACACCTTC
15 . . TRBJ1-1 TRBV6-5 CASISSPFLRTEAFF TGTGCCAGCATCTCTAGCCCGTTCCTGAGGACTGAAGCTTTCTTT
16 . . TRBJ1-5 TRBV6-1 CASSEGGVGRNQPQHF TGTGCCAGCAGTGAAGGCGGTGTGGGGCGCAATCAGCCCCAGCATTTT
12 . . TRBJ1-3 TRBV2 CAKRLPGNTIYF TGTGCCAAAAGACTGCCTGGAAACACCATATATTTT
12 . . TRBJ2-7 TRBV2 CASRELSYEQYF TGTGCCAGCAGGGAGCTCTCCTACGAGCAGTACTTC
15 once . TRBJ1-1 TRBV6-5 CASSYVRDMNTEAFF TGTGCCAGCAGTTACGTCAGGGATATGAACACTGAAGCTTTCTTT
13 . . TRBJ1-1 TRBV4-1 CASSHPPGTEAFF TGCGCCAGCAGTCACCCGCCAGGGACTGAAGCTTTCTTT
16 . TRBD1 TRBJ2-2 TRBV5-1 CASSTLDRGKGGELFF TGCGCCAGCAGCACCCTGGACAGGGGGAAGGGCGGGGAGCTGTTTTTT
16 . . TRBJ2-7 TRBV7-9 CASSLGSWSSSYEQYF TGTGCCAGCAGCTTAGGTTCGTGGTCGAGCTCCTACGAGCAGTACTTC
16 few . TRBJ2-5 TRBV28 CASSFGPQEYQETQYF TGTGCCAGCAGTTTCGGTCCACAGGAGTACCAAGAGACCCAGTACTTC
14 few . TRBJ1-2 TRBV29-1 CSVEDFSGTYGYTF TGCAGCGTTGAAGATTTTTCAGGGACTTATGGCTACACCTTC
15 . TRBD2 TRBJ2-1 TRBV5-1 CANGGGTSSYNEQFF TGCGCCAACGGAGGGGGGACTAGCTCCTACAATGAGCAGTTCTTC
13 . . TRBJ2-4 TRBV7-9 CASSLQGQHIQYF TGTGCCAGCAGCTTGCAGGGTCAGCACATTCAGTACTTC
16 few TRBD2 TRBJ2-7 TRBV7-8 CASSPRGGGGSYEQYF TGTGCCAGCAGCCCCCGGGGGGGCGGGGGCTCCTACGAGCAGTACTTC
12 . . TRBJ1-2 TRBV28 CATETGNYGYTF TGTGCCACTGAAACAGGGAACTATGGCTACACCTTC
16 . TRBD2 TRBJ2-3 TRBV27 CASGVGTSGNPDTQYF TGTGCCAGCGGGGTCGGGACTAGCGGGAATCCAGATACGCAGTATTTT
15 . TRBD2 TRBJ2-1 TRBV9 CASSVRLADYNEQFF TGTGCCAGCAGCGTAAGGCTAGCGGATTACAATGAGCAGTTCTTC
16 . TRBD1 TRBJ2-1 TRBV7-8 CASSSGRDRGNNEQFF TGTGCCAGCAGCTCAGGCCGGGACAGGGGGAACAATGAGCAGTTCTTC
14 . . TRBJ1-3 TRBV7-9 CASSLGRRGNTIYF TGTGCCAGCAGCTTAGGGAGACGTGGAAACACCATATATTTT
16 . TRBD2 TRBJ2-5 TRBV7-9 CASSLVALAGEETQYF TGTGCCAGCAGCTTAGTTGCCTTAGCGGGGGAAGAGACCCAGTACTTC
15 . TRBD2 TRBJ2-1 TRBV9 CASSVGTSGYNEQFF TGTGCCAGCAGCGTAGGTACTAGCGGATACAATGAGCAGTTCTTC
13 . TRBD1 TRBJ1-1 TRBV4-1 CASSRDRGRAGFF TGCGCCAGCAGCCGAGACAGGGGCCGGGCGGGTTTCTTT
14 . TRBD1 TRBJ1-1 TRBV7-9 CASSTTGVGTEAFF TGTGCCAGCAGCACGACAGGGGTCGGCACTGAAGCTTTCTTT
12 few . TRBJ2-1 TRBV6-2/TRBV6-3 CASSYPSDEQFF TGTGCCAGCAGTTACCCAAGCGATGAGCAGTTCTTC
13 . TRBD1 TRBJ2-7 TRBV7-2 CASSFSQGYEQYF TGTGCCAGCAGCTTCTCACAGGGGTACGAGCAGTACTTC
13 . . TRBJ1-2 TRBV5-4 CASSPPANYGYTF TGTGCCAGCAGCCCTCCGGCTAACTATGGCTACACCTTC